This T cell receptor beta chain was sequenced for a study of human T cells and chemical hapten exposure. V lost 7 bases and J 3 bases, leaving 15 bases between the germline ends. Germline V gene lookup returns CDR1 SGHRS and CDR2 YFSETQ. The CDR3 spans 14 residues. Time point denoted: patch test 2, 6 weeks after DPC sensitization. Sample treatment: therapeutic diphenylcyclopropenone sensitization with weekly scalp DPC. Each patch test followed a blood draw. TCRdb processed the RACE reads anew with MiXCR; each CDR3 protein has one entry. Of about 380,000 distinct CDR3 sequences listed, roughly 6.3% are singletons.

This chain joins TRBV5-1 and TRBJ2-3; maybe TRBD1 (5 bases). This sequence was found in a woman between 18 and 29 years old with alopecia areata. Some clones in this sample may be carry-over from other donors' samples. The sample consisted of whole blood, taken in connection with sensitization to the hapten diphenylcyclopropenone (DPC). CDR3 coding DNA: TGCGCCAGCGGTACACAGGCCACGACAGATACGCAGTATTTT. Its protein is CASGTQATTDTQYF. The entire variable domain, with the rest obtained from reference TRBV5-1 and TRBJ2-3, is as follows: KAGVTQTPRYLIKTRGQQVTLSCSPISGHRSVSWYQQTPGQGLQFLFEYFSETQRNKGNFPGRFSGRQFSNSRSEMNVSTLELGDSALYLCASGTQATTDTQYFGPGTRLTVL.